This T cell receptor beta chain originates from a study of blood T cell repertoires in COVID-19. Clones were sequenced by immunoSEQ multiplex PCR, and TCRdb holds only the in-frame ones, with some missing. Among around 130,000 clones listed, 80% to 90% were seen once. This CDR3 has 16 amino acids. CDR1 and CDR2 (germline): LGHNA, YNFKEQ. Germline trimming cut 3 bases from V and 3 bases from J; bases unmatched to any gene: 0. The TCR was taken from a man between 65 and 85 years old with active or convalescent COVID-19. The rearrangement links TRBV4-2 to TRBJ2-2; 14 bases are shared with TRBD2. Sequencing input: peripheral blood. CDR3 DNA: TGTGCCAGCAGCCAGGGACTAGCGGGAGACACCGGGGAGCTGTTTTTT. Its translation is CASSQGLAGDTGELFF.